Given below is one TCR beta chain in context. Per germline, CDR1 SGHRS and CDR2 YFSETQ. The length of the CDR3 is 17 residues. The V end was cut by 4 bases, the J end by 2 bases, with 18 bases between. These data come from a study of blood T cell repertoires in COVID-19. Assay: immunoSEQ multiplex PCR; the TCRdb copy retains only in-frame clones and omits some. This table has almost 250,000 clones, approximately 85% appearing once. Source material: PBMCs or T cells enriched from blood (not recorded which). The TCR sequence derives from a woman aged 45 to 65 with acute COVID-19. V usage is TRBV5-1 and J usage is TRBJ2-2; TRBD1 is a possible D gene (6 bases). The CDR3, as DNA: TGCGCCAGCAGCCCGGAATTCGGGACACGAAACACCGGGGAGCTGTTTTTT. Its protein product is CASSPEFGTRNTGELFF.